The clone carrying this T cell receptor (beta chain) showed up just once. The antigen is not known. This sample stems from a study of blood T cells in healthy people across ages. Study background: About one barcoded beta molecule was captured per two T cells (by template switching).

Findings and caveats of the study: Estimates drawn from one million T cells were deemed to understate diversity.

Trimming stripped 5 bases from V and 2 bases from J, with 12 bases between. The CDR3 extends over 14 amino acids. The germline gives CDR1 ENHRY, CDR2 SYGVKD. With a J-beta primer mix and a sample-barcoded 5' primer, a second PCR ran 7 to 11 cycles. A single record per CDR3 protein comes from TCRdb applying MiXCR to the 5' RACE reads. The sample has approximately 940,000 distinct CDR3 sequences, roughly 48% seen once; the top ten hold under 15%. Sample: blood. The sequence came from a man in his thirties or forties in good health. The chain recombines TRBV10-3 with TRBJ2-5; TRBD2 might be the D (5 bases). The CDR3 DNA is TGTGCCATCAGTTTAGAGAGAGGGCAAGAGACCCAGTACTTC. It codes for CAISLERGQETQYF.